This T cell receptor (beta chain) was sequenced for a study of blood T cell repertoires in COVID-19. Patients from Seattle were sampled longitudinally, starting during active infection. This CDR3 has 14 residues. Germline CDR1 and CDR2: LNHDA and SQIVND (reference sequence). V was clipped by 7 bases and J by 3 bases; unmatched bases: 7. The assay was immunoSEQ multiplex PCR, and TCRdb's table has in-frame clones only and misses some. The data contain under 250,000 clones, around 90% of them singletons. Input material: peripheral blood. The chain employs TRBV19 and TRBJ2-7; TRBD1 matches 9 bases. This receptor was obtained from a man between 25 and 39 years old with COVID-19, enrolled during active disease. The CDR3 DNA is TGTGCCAGTAAAGGGGGACAGGGTATCTACGAGCAGTACTTC. Protein sequence: CASKGGQGIYEQYF. The full variable domain, completed using reference TRBV19 and TRBJ2-7, is DGGITQSPKYLFRKEGQNVTLSCEQNLNHDAMYWYRQDPGQGLRLIYYSQIVNDFQKGDIAEGYSVSREKKESFPLTVTSAQKNPTAFYLCASKGGQGIYEQYFGPGTRLTVT.